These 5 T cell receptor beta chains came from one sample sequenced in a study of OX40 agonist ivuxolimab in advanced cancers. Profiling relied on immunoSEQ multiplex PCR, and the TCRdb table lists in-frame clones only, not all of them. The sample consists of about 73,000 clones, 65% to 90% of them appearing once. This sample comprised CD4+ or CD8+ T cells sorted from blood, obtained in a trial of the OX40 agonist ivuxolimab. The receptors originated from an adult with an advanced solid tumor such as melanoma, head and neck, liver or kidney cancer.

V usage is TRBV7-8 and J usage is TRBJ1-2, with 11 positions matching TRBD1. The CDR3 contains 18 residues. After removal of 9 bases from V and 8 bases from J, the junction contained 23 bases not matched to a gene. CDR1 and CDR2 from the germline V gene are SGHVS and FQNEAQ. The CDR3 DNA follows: TGTGCCAGTCAAAGCACGCCGGGACAGGGGGTTCTAAGTCGAGGCTACACCTTC. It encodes CASQSTPGQGVLSRGYTF.

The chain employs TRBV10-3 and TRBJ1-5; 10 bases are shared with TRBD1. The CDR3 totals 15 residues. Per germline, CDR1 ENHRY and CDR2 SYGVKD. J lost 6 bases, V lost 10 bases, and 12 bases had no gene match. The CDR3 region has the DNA TGTGCCACCCAGGGGGGGACAGGGGATGGTCAGCCCCAGCATTTT. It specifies CATQGGTGDGQPQHF.

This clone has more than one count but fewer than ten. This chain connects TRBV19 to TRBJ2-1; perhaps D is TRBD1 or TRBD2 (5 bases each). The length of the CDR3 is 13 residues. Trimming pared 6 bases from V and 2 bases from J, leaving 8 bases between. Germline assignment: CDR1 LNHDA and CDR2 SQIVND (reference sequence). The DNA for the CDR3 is TGTGCCAGTAGCGGGACCACCTACAATGAGCAGTTCTTC. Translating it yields CASSGTTYNEQFF.

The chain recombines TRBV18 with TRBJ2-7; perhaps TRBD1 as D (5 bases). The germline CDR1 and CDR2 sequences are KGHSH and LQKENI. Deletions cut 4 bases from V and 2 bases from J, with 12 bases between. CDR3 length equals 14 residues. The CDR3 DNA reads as TGTGCCAGCTCACGGGGCGCGGTAACCTACGAGCAGTACTTC. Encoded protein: CASSRGAVTYEQYF. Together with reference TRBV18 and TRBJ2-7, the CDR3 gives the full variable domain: NAGVMQNPRHLVRRRGQEARLRCSPMKGHSHVYWYRQLPEEGLKFMVYLQKENIIDESGMPKERFSAEFPKEGPSILRIQQVVRGDSAAYFCASSRGAVTYEQYFGPGTRLTVT.

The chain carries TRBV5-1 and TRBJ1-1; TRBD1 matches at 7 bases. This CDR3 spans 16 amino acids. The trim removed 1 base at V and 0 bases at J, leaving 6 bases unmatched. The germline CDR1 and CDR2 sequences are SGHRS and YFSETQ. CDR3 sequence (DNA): TGCGCCAGCAGCTTGTCGGAGGGGGCCCTGAACACTGAAGCTTTCTTT. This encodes CASSLSEGALNTEAFF.